This TCR beta chain was observed in a study of regulatory T cells in long-lasting Graves disease. Whole-study results and caveats: Favored usage of TRBV28, TRBJ1-2 and TRBJ2-5 was recorded in persistent disease.

For TCR beta, libraries came from iRepertoire HTBI primers and Arm-PCR of CDR3 regions. MiXCR, applied by TCRdb to the multiplex PCR reads, yields one record per CDR3 protein. Of some 240,000 distinct CDR3 sequences listed, roughly a fifth are singletons. The time point is: newly diagnosed GD, antithyroid drugs for less than 3 months. Isolated PBMC RNA provided the starting material for the TCR library. This clonotype was observed at least ten times. As yet, its antigen is unknown. Germline is not matched at one junction end, which may reflect a read error. The CDR3 has 18 amino acids. CDR1 SSHAT and CDR2 FNYEAQ come from the germline V gene (reference sequence). These same data were also listed under a study on T cells in Graves' hyperthyroidism and ophthalmopathy. From that paper: Exclusion followed for patients with uncontrolled infection, other autoimmune disease, pregnancy or lactation.

The sequenced sample was peripheral blood mononuclear cells (PBMCs), obtained at new diagnosis, from a patient treated with antithyroid drugs. The chain is built from TRBV7-7 and TRBJ2-2; 12 bases fit TRBD2. The TCR comes from a woman aged 25-40 years with Graves disease. The CDR3 sequence is CASSGLAGTAENTGELFF. The CDR3 coding sequence is TGTGCTAGCAGTGGACTAGCGGGGACAGCGGAGAACACCGGGGAGCTGTTTTTT.